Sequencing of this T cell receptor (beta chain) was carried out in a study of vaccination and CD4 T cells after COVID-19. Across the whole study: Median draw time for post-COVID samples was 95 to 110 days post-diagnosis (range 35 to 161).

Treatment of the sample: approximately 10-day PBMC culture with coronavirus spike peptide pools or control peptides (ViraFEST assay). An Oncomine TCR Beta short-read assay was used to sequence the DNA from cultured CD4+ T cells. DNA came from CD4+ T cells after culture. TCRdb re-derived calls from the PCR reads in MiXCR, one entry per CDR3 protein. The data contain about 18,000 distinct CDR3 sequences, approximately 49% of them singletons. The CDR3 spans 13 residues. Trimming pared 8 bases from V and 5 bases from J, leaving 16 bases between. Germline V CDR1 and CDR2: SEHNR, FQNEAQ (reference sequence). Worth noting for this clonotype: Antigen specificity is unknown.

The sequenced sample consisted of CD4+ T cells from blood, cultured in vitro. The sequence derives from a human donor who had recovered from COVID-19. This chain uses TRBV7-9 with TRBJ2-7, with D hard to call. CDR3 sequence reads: CASRRRAVDEQYF. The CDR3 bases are TGTGCCAGCCGAAGACGGGCGGTCGACGAGCAGTACTTC.